This is a list of T cell receptor beta chains from one sample in a study of OX40 agonist ivuxolimab in advanced cancers. Sequencing was performed with immunoSEQ multiplex PCR; in TCRdb, only in-frame clones are kept and a portion is missing. This table has 100,000 or so clones, more than 85% appearing once. Here the sequenced sample was CD4+ or CD8+ T cells sorted from blood, taken in a trial of the OX40 agonist ivuxolimab. Every receptor here comes from an adult with an advanced solid tumor such as melanoma, head and neck, liver or kidney cancer. Each CDR3 is given with its conserved first and last residue. D genes are given only for firm matches. Part of the rows lack a size; the others show once, few, many or a class for expanded clones.

>TRBJ1-2|TRBV5-4|-|-
CASSLDLDFGGYTF
>TRBJ1-5|TRBV6-1|-|-
CASSENRRDQPQHF
>TRBJ1-5|TRBV27|-|-
CASRGHSYSNQPQHF
>TRBJ2-5|TRBV5-6|-|TRBD2
CASSPGRSRETQYF
>TRBJ2-7|TRBV7-9|-|TRBD1
CASSPWTGGSYEQYF
>TRBJ2-2|TRBV7-9|-|-
CASTRDRTGNTGELFF
>TRBJ2-7|TRBV27|-|TRBD1
CASRNRDRTYEQYF
>TRBJ2-1|TRBV19|-|TRBD2
CASSIELAGARNYNEQFF
>TRBJ1-3|TRBV7-8|-|-
CASSLDAGSTGNTIYF
>TRBJ1-1|TRBV5-1|-|TRBD1
CASSSGQGAIGEAFF
>TRBJ2-1|TRBV19|few|-
CASSIPSLGEQFF
>TRBJ2-1|TRBV29-1|-|-
CSVGGATFLDEQFF
>TRBJ1-6|TRBV5-1|-|TRBD1
CASSPSTGGKSPLHF
>TRBJ2-2|TRBV6-1|-|TRBD1
CASRRGQENTGELFF
>TRBJ2-1|TRBV6-5|-|-
CASSQNNEQFF
>TRBJ2-5|TRBV9|once|TRBD1
CASSVAGDRRETETQYF
>TRBJ2-1|TRBV11-2|-|-
CASSLGRGYSYNEQFF
>TRBJ1-1|TRBV19|-|-
CASSTSQGAVEAFF
>TRBJ1-1|TRBV19|-|TRBD1
CASIGDSQNTEAFF
>TRBJ1-1|TRBV6-1|-|-
CASINILSTEAFF
>TRBJ1-1|TRBV5-1|-|TRBD1
CASSFGQGSEAFF
>TRBJ2-1|TRBV5-4|once|TRBD2
CATRLAGVQEQFF